A single sample is the source of the 23 T cell receptor beta chains below, sequenced in a study of beta chain features in type 1 diabetes. TCRB transcripts that were expressed got sequenced, as all of the isolated RNA had been reverse transcribed. Libraries were prepared by immunoSEQ multiplex PCR; TCRdb keeps only in-frame clonotypes and omits some of them. The sample lists around 320,000 clones, 12% to 15% seen once, with more than 6.5% in the top ten. Sample: central memory CD4+ T cells from blood. Receptors originate from a man younger than 40 in good health.

In the case of this clone: The likely explanation is a read error, given a far larger clone one base away. Here the CDR3 reads CASSYRRTGDYEQYF. CDR3 nucleotides: TGTGCCAGCAGTTACCGGAGGACAGGGGATTACGAGCAGTACTTC. The chain employs TRBV6-5 and TRBJ2-7; 9 positions match TRBD1. Germline V gene data show CDR1 as MNHEY and CDR2 as SVGAGI. This CDR3 contains 15 residues. V lost 2 bases and J lost 4; bases outside the gene matches: 6.

This clone was picked up a small number of times. The J gene is TRBJ1-2, the V gene TRBV5-6; D might be TRBD1 (5 bases). CDR3 length equals 11 residues. Deletions cut 5 bases from V and 8 bases from J, with 10 bases between. Germline loops: CDR1 SGHDT, CDR2 YYEEEE. This CDR3 is CASRGAGGYTF. DNA of the CDR3: TGTGCCAGCAGAGGGGCTGGCGGCTACACCTTC.

J is TRBJ1-2 and V is TRBV4-3; weak D call: TRBD1 (6 bases). In germline, CDR1 is LGHNA, CDR2 YSLEER. V was cut by 4 bases and J by 6 bases, with 15 bases left in between. The CDR3 loop spans 14 amino acids. CDR3 nucleotides: TGCGCCAGCAGCCCACCTTTTACAGGGAATGGCTACACCTTC. The encoded protein is CASSPPFTGNGYTF.

This clone was counted only a few times. The genes are TRBV7-2 and TRBJ1-3, with unresolved D. This CDR3 has 14 residues. Germline values: CDR1 SGHTA, CDR2 FQGNSA. The ends were cut back, 1 base at V and 2 bases at J, with 6 bases in the middle. The CDR3 coding sequence is TGTGCCAGCAGCTTAGTCGTGGCTGGAAACACCATATATTTT. This encodes CASSLVVAGNTIYF.

This clone has a handful of counts. The V and J genes are TRBV5-8 and TRBJ2-3; no clear D. V was clipped by 1 base and J by 6 bases, with 6 bases between them. CDR3 length equals 12 residues. In germline, CDR1 is SGHTS, CDR2 YDEGEE. CDR3 DNA sequence: TGTGCCAGCAGCTTGTGGGGTGATACGCAGTATTTT. Amino acid sequence: CASSLWGDTQYF.

The rearrangement uses TRBV4-2 and TRBJ2-3, with TRBD2 matching over 9 bases. CDR1 is LGHNA and CDR2 is YNFKEQ in the germline V gene. This CDR3 has 17 residues. V was pared by 0 bases and J by 1 base, with 5 bases of the junction left unmatched. The CDR3 nucleotides are TGTGCCAGCAGCCAAGATCCGTCTAGCGGGGGCACAGATACGCAGTATTTT. It encodes CASSQDPSSGGTDTQYF.

This clone was detected only a few times. J is TRBJ1-1 and V is TRBV5-1; no firm D call. The CDR3 is made up of 14 amino acids. From germline, CDR1 is SGHRS and CDR2 YFSETQ. The V end was cut by 1 base, the J end by 0 bases, with 7 bases between. Here the CDR3 reads CASSLSGMNTEAFF. The DNA for the CDR3 is TGCGCCAGCAGCTTGTCTGGGATGAACACTGAAGCTTTCTTT.

This CDR3 reads CAWSQKVGTPQHF. The CDR3, as DNA: TGTGCCTGGAGTCAGAAAGTAGGAACGCCCCAGCATTTT. J is TRBJ1-5 and V is TRBV30, with D uncertain. The CDR3 has 13 amino acids. Trimming stripped 2 bases from V and 9 bases from J, with 14 bases between. Germline V gene sequence: CDR1 GTSNPN, CDR2 SVGIG (reference sequence).

This clone was counted only a few times. The rearrangement joins TRBV6-5 to TRBJ2-3; D is unresolved. The V end lost 8 bases, the J end lost 2 bases, and 14 bases lay between the germline ends. Per germline, CDR1 MNHEY and CDR2 SVGAGI. This CDR3 is built from 14 residues. This chain's CDR3 is CASVYPPTTDTQYF. CDR3 coding DNA: TGTGCCAGCGTTTACCCCCCGACCACAGATACGCAGTATTTT.

The chain carries TRBV6-5 and TRBJ1-4, with 8 bases matching TRBD1. CDR1 and CDR2 from the germline V gene are MNHEY and SVGAGI. The ends lost 10 bases at V and 5 bases at J; junction bases unmatched: 3. This CDR3 is 12 amino acids long. The CDR3 nucleotides are TGTGCCACCAGACAGGGGAATGAAAAACTGTTTTTT. Its protein is CATRQGNEKLFF.

V is TRBV5-1 and J is TRBJ1-2; D is uncertain. The CDR3 is 15 amino acids. V was pared by 4 bases and J by 4 bases, with 17 bases between. Per the germline V gene, CDR1 is SGHRS and CDR2 is YFSETQ. The CDR3 protein is CASSPDGRSPYGYTF. The CDR3 bases are TGCGCCAGCAGCCCGGACGGCCGCTCTCCCTATGGCTACACCTTC.

The rearrangement joins TRBV7-3 to TRBJ1-2; D possibly corresponds to TRBD1 (5 bases). V dropped 3 bases and J dropped 2 bases, with 13 bases sitting between them. Germline CDR1 SGHTA, CDR2 FQGTGA. This CDR3 region has 15 residues. The CDR3 nucleotides read TGTGCCAGCAGCTTGAGTGGACGGACAAACTATGGCTACACCTTC. Translated: CASSLSGRTNYGYTF.

This clone has a count of ten or more. The gene calls are TRBV27 and TRBJ2-1; perhaps TRBD1 as D (6 bases). The length of the CDR3 is 14 residues. The germline V gene encodes CDR1 MNHEY and CDR2 SMNVEV (reference sequence). V lost 2 bases to trimming and J lost 7 bases, with 12 bases between them. The CDR3: CASSLRTGLNEQFF. In DNA form, the CDR3 reads TGTGCCAGCAGTTTAAGAACAGGGTTGAATGAGCAGTTCTTC.

Here the CDR3 reads CASSPPYRELFF. The CDR3, as DNA: TGTGCCAGCAGCCCGCCCTACAGGGAGCTGTTTTTT. V and J are TRBV7-2 and TRBJ2-2, with no clear D. The CDR3 spans 12 residues. V was clipped by 5 bases and J by 9 bases, with 10 bases between them. The V gene's germline CDR1 is SGHTA and CDR2 FQGNSA.

This clone was counted at least ten times. CDR3 amino acids: CASSSGLAVSDTQYF. CDR3 DNA: TGTGCCAGCAGCTCAGGACTAGCGGTGTCAGATACGCAGTATTTT. The chain employs TRBV7-2 and TRBJ2-3, with 10 bases lining up with TRBD2. Germline CDR1 is SGHTA and CDR2 is FQGNSA. There are 15 residues in the CDR3. The ends lost 4 bases at V and 4 bases at J; junction bases unmatched: 5.

The rearrangement joins TRBV7-9 to TRBJ2-5; a possible D gene is TRBD2 (5 bases). Germline CDR1 and CDR2: SEHNR and FQNEAQ (reference sequence). Trimming pared 2 bases from V and 5 bases from J, leaving 12 bases between. This CDR3 region has 14 residues. DNA for the CDR3: TGTGCCAGCAGCTTATTTCGGGATGAGGAGACCCAGTACTTC. It yields the protein CASSLFRDEETQYF.

This clone was counted between two and nine times. The chain has TRBV5-4 and TRBJ2-2; maybe TRBD2 (6 bases). Deletions cut 4 bases from V and 2 bases from J, with 15 bases between. CDR3 size: 16 residues. Looked up from germline, CDR1 is SGHNT and CDR2 is YYREEE (reference sequence). The chain's CDR3 is CASSLGTGPNTGELFF. CDR3 DNA sequence: TGTGCCAGCAGCCTAGGGACTGGGCCTAACACCGGGGAGCTGTTTTTT. The entire variable domain, with the rest obtained from reference TRBV5-4 and TRBJ2-2, is as follows: ETGVTQSPTHLIKTRGQQVTLRCSSQSGHNTVSWYQQALGQGPQFIFQYYREEENGRGNFPPRFSGLQFPNYSSELNVNALELDDSALYLCASSLGTGPNTGELFFGEGSRLTVL.

The chain recombines TRBV11-2 with TRBJ1-2; no clear D gene. With 2 bases removed from V and 6 bases from J, the gap between germline ends came to 7 bases. CDR1 and CDR2 from the germline V gene are SGHAT and FQNNGV. CDR3 length: 12 amino acids. The CDR3 bases are TGTGCCAGCAGCTTAAATGGGGATGGCTACACCTTC. Protein: CASSLNGDGYTF.

About this clone itself: This could be a read error, since a much larger clone is one nucleotide away. The sample holds other DNA sequences that translate to the same CDR3. This chain joins TRBV7-7 and TRBJ2-5, with 7 bases lining up with TRBD2. This CDR3 is 13 amino acids long. V gave up 2 bases and J gave up 5 bases; unmatched junction bases: 2. Germline V gene data show CDR1 as SSHAT and CDR2 as FNYEAQ (reference sequence). In DNA, the CDR3 is TGTGCCAGCAGCTTAAGGGAGGGCGAGACCCAGTACTTC. It yields the protein CASSLREGETQYF.

This clone was counted a few times. This rearrangement joins TRBV14 to TRBJ2-3, with D tentatively TRBD2 (6 bases). Deletions cut 0 bases from V and 1 base from J, with 14 bases between. The length of the CDR3 is 17 residues. Germline V lookup: CDR1 SGHDN, CDR2 FVKESK. The CDR3 bases are TGTGCCAGCAGCCAAGAAGTGTTTAGCGGAGGCACAGATACGCAGTATTTT. Translation gives CASSQEVFSGGTDTQYF.

This clone appeared a few times. The V gene is TRBV6-5, the J gene TRBJ1-1; D not certain. CDR1 is MNHEY, CDR2 SVGAGI, per germline. V lost 0 bases and J lost 5, with 10 bases in between. The CDR3 is 14 residues long. The chain's CDR3 is CASSYSTGRTEAFF. In DNA, the CDR3 is TGTGCCAGCAGTTACTCGACTGGTCGGACTGAAGCTTTCTTT.

This clone has just a few counts. The CDR3 protein is CASSLGTAQQETQYF. The CDR3 DNA follows: TGTGCCAGCAGCCTGGGGACAGCCCAACAAGAGACCCAGTACTTC. The chain combines TRBV7-7 with TRBJ2-5, with 7 bases that match TRBD1. V lost 5 bases to trimming and J lost 2 bases; unmatched junction nucleotides: 8. The CDR3 length is 15 residues. CDR1 and CDR2 from the germline V gene are SSHAT and FNYEAQ (reference sequence).

Only a few counts were recorded for this clone. The chain joins TRBV5-4 to TRBJ2-7; 7 nucleotides line up with TRBD1. CDR1 and CDR2 (germline): SGHNT, YYREEE (reference sequence). This CDR3 contains 14 residues. The junction had 7 bases not matched to a gene; V was cut back by 2 bases and J by 5 bases. The CDR3 DNA reads TGTGCCAGCAGCTTCCTCCAGGGGGAGAACGAGCAGTACTTC. As protein: CASSFLQGENEQYF.